This entry features one TCR beta chain sequence. Its target is not known. The data derive from a study of blood T cells in healthy people across ages. The ends were cut back, 0 bases at V and 1 base at J, with 9 bases in the middle. The CDR3 is made up of 15 amino acids. Germline V gene lookup returns CDR1 LNHNV and CDR2 YYDKDF (reference sequence). Study-wide results and caveats: More naive CD4+ cells and higher diversity marked long-lived donors relative to aged donors.

Next came a second PCR, run for about 6 to 11 cycles, which used a sample-barcoded 5' primer along with a J-beta primer mix. TCRdb reprocessed the 5' RACE reads with MiXCR, giving one entry per CDR3 protein. The sample holds 650,000 to 1,000,000 distinct CDR3 sequences, under 40% seen once. The chain is built from TRBV15 and TRBJ1-1; D is unclear. The sequence was obtained from a man aged 18 to 29 in good health. Sequenced sample: blood. The CDR3 region has the DNA TGTGCCACCAGCAGAGATGACGGTGAGAACACTGAAGCTTTCTTT. Translation: CATSRDDGENTEAFF.